This TCR beta chain derives from a study of tumor-infiltrating lymphocytes in localized non-small cell lung cancer. In the study overall: Several tumor histologies, both smoking statuses, and some post-neoadjuvant chemotherapy samples were included.

Data came from immunoSEQ multiplex PCR; TCRdb stores just in-frame clones and leaves some out. The sample records about 16,000 clones, roughly 40% being singletons. About this clone: Antigen specificity is unknown.

Notes on the study in general: Higher tumor T cell infiltration than in uninvolved lung was supported by TCRbeta sequencing. Each assay used a separate piece of the same tissue.

CDR1 MDHEN and CDR2 SYDVKM come from the germline V gene. Trimming removed 2 bases from V and 6 bases from J; junction bases left unmatched: 13. This CDR3 has 17 amino acids. The genes are TRBV28 and TRBJ1-3; 7 nucleotides match TRBD1. This TCR was sampled from a human donor with non-small cell lung cancer. The sequenced sample was lung tumor tissue. The CDR3 is CASSLPGTVEISNTIYF. The CDR3 coding sequence is TGTGCCAGCAGTTTACCCGGGACAGTAGAAATTTCAAACACCATATATTTT.